Listed here are 27 T cell receptor beta chains from one sample, sequenced in a study of memory CD4+ T cells and cytomegalovirus serostatus. Assay used: immunoSEQ multiplex PCR; TCRdb lists only in-frame clones, some missing. Seen here are under 75,000 clones, over 70% observed once, and the top ten hold almost 0.55%. Single viable CD3+CD4+CD8-CD45RO+ cells were sorted as the memory CD4+ T cells. The sample taken for sequencing was memory CD4+ T cells from blood. All receptors derive from an adult in good health and CMV-seronegative. Some clones in this sample may be carry-over from other donors' samples.

The rearrangement links TRBV7-2 to TRBJ2-2, with 11 bases that match TRBD2. CDR1 SGHTA and CDR2 FQGNSA come from the germline V gene. The CDR3 loop spans 16 amino acids. Trimming took 4 bases from V and 7 from J; bases not matched to a gene: 8. For the CDR3, the DNA is TGTGCCAGCAGCTCTCCCGGGACTAGCGGTCACGGGGAGCTGTTTTTT. Encoded protein: CASSSPGTSGHGELFF. Full variable domain (outside the CDR3, taken from reference TRBV7-2 and TRBJ2-2): GAGVSQSPSNKVTEKGKDVELRCDPISGHTALYWYRQSLGQGLEFLIYFQGNSAPDKSGLPSDRFSAERTGGSVSTLTIQRTQQEDSAVYLCASSSPGTSGHGELFFGEGSRLTVL.

Points on this clone: Other DNA sequences in the same sample also yield this CDR3. V usage is TRBV28 and J usage is TRBJ1-2, with no clear D. The V and J ends lost 5 bases and 0 bases respectively, with 7 bases between them. Per germline, CDR1 MDHEN and CDR2 SYDVKM. This CDR3 comprises 13 residues. CDR3 DNA sequence: TGTGCCAGCAGTCCTCAAGCTAACTATGGCTACACCTTC. Residues: CASSPQANYGYTF.

The J gene is TRBJ2-3, the V gene TRBV28; D not resolved. The CDR3 length is 12 residues. Germline-derived CDR1 and CDR2 are MDHEN and SYDVKM. V was shortened by 5 bases and J by 5 bases, with 8 bases between the two germline ends. In DNA form, the CDR3 reads TGTGCCAGCAGTATTCCCGAAGATACGCAGTATTTT. Translation gives CASSIPEDTQYF.

The chain is built from TRBV6-5 and TRBJ1-2; D gene ambiguous. V was trimmed by 0 bases and J by 5 bases, leaving 16 bases between them. CDR3 length equals 16 residues. CDR1 and CDR2 from the germline V gene are MNHEY and SVGAGI. The CDR3 DNA is TGTGCCAGCAGTTACTCGGGAGCCCGTTTTCGGTATGGCTACACCTTC. It codes for CASSYSGARFRYGYTF.

CDR3: CASSSTAFYGYTF. The CDR3 nucleotides are TGTGCCAGCAGCTCGACGGCCTTCTATGGCTACACCTTC. The chain joins TRBV7-8 to TRBJ1-2; D call uncertain. The CDR3 loop spans 13 amino acids. V lost 4 bases to trimming and J lost 4 bases, with 10 bases between them. The germline V gene encodes CDR1 SGHVS and CDR2 FQNEAQ.

This sequence joins TRBV30 and TRBJ2-5; 8 nucleotides agree with TRBD2. The ends lost 3 bases at V and 5 bases at J; junction bases unmatched: 5. This CDR3 region has 13 residues. CDR1 is GTSNPN and CDR2 is SVGIG in the germline V gene (reference sequence). CDR3 region: CAWRRLAYETQYF. The CDR3 DNA reads as TGTGCCTGGAGGCGACTAGCGTATGAGACCCAGTACTTC.

The chain employs TRBV18 and TRBJ1-1, with no clear D. V gave up 6 bases and J gave up 7 bases, with 24 bases separating them. The CDR3 loop spans 16 amino acids. Germline loops: CDR1 KGHSH, CDR2 LQKENI. CDR3 nucleotide sequence: TGTGCCAGCTCGTCGCCTCGCAGTTACCAGTACGGTGAAGCTTTCTTT. It encodes CASSSPRSYQYGEAFF.

The rearrangement joins TRBV11-2 to TRBJ2-2; no definite D call. The germline CDR1 and CDR2 sequences are SGHAT and FQNNGV. This CDR3 spans 13 amino acids. Trimming took off 3 bases at V and 2 bases at J, with 4 bases between the two ends. The CDR3 is CASSFSNTGELFF. Written as DNA, the CDR3 is TGTGCCAGCAGCTTTTCAAACACCGGGGAGCTGTTTTTT.

V gene TRBV18 combines with J gene TRBJ2-4, with 9 positions matching TRBD2. The trim removed 0 bases at V and 4 bases at J, leaving 7 bases unmatched. CDR3 length: 17 amino acids. CDR1 and CDR2 (germline): KGHSH, LQKENI. The chain's CDR3 is CASSPPSLAGNKNIQYF. The DNA of the CDR3 is TGTGCCAGCTCACCACCGTCTCTAGCGGGGAATAAAAACATTCAGTACTTC.

The V and J genes are TRBV28 and TRBJ1-5; tentative D call: TRBD1 (6 bases). The CDR3 runs 16 residues. Germline values: CDR1 MDHEN, CDR2 SYDVKM. Trimming left V 5 bases short and J 0 bases short, with 14 bases between. CDR3 sequence: CASSGVQGYSNQPQHF. The CDR3 DNA follows: TGTGCCAGCAGTGGGGTGCAGGGGTATAGCAATCAGCCCCAGCATTTT.

V usage is TRBV15 and J usage is TRBJ2-4, with 10 bases identical to TRBD2. From germline, CDR1 is LNHNV and CDR2 YYDKDF (reference sequence). V gave up 1 base and J gave up 8 bases; unmatched junction bases: 2. This CDR3 has 14 residues. This CDR3 is CATSRVLAGDIQYF. CDR3 sequence (DNA): TGTGCCACCAGCAGAGTTCTAGCGGGAGACATTCAGTACTTC. The full variable domain, in which reference TRBV15 and TRBJ2-4 provide the parts outside the CDR3, is DAMVIQNPRYQVTQFGKPVTLSCSQTLNHNVMYWYQQKSSQAPKLLFHYYDKDFNNEADTPDNFQSRRPNTSFCFLDIRSPGLGDTAMYLCATSRVLAGDIQYFGAGTRLSVL.

This chain links TRBV2 with TRBJ2-7, with D perhaps matching TRBD2 (6 bases). The CDR3 is made up of 14 amino acids. Germline CDR1 is SNHLY and CDR2 is FYNNEI. The V end lost 6 bases, the J end lost 0 bases, and 12 bases lay between the germline ends. The CDR3, as DNA: TGTGCCAGCAGCTGGAGGGATAGCTCCTACGAGCAGTACTTC. It specifies CASSWRDSSYEQYF.

This clone was picked up a small number of times. V usage is TRBV7-9 and J usage is TRBJ2-3; 7 bases fit TRBD1. Germline V gene lookup returns CDR1 SEHNR and CDR2 FQNEAQ (reference sequence). V was clipped by 8 bases and J by 2 bases; unmatched bases: 7. The length of the CDR3 is 14 residues. This chain's CDR3 is CASPGTELTDTQYF. The CDR3 nucleotides read TGTGCCAGCCCCGGGACAGAGCTCACAGATACGCAGTATTTT.

Note on this clone: One end of the junction fails to match germline, which may point to a read error. The chain couples TRBV7-9 to TRBJ1-2, with 12 bases that match TRBD1. CDR1 is SEHNR and CDR2 is FQNEAQ in the germline V gene (reference sequence). The CDR3 loop spans 14 amino acids. CDR3 amino acids: CASSPGQGAGGYTF. Written as DNA, the CDR3 is TGCGCCAGCAGCCCGGGACAGGGGGCTGGTGGCTACACCTTC.

The rearrangement joins TRBV6-1 to TRBJ1-2, with TRBD1 matching 9 bases. Trimming took 4 bases from V and 4 from J; bases not matched to a gene: 7. CDR1 and CDR2 from the germline V gene are MNHNS and SASEGT. This CDR3 region has 15 residues. Here the CDR3 reads CASSVGTGTSYGYTF. DNA of the CDR3: TGTGCCAGCAGTGTTGGGACAGGGACATCCTATGGCTACACCTTC.

The chain links TRBV5-4 to TRBJ1-1; possibly TRBD1 for D (6 bases). The germline gives CDR1 SGHNT, CDR2 YYREEE (reference sequence). V dropped 4 bases and J dropped 4 bases, with 14 bases sitting between them. The CDR3 extends over 14 amino acids. CDR3 amino acids: CASSTGIRGTEAFF. The DNA for the CDR3 is TGTGCCAGCAGCACTGGCATCAGGGGCACTGAAGCTTTCTTT.

V and J are TRBV13 and TRBJ2-5; 8 nucleotides agree with TRBD1. Germline trimming cut 0 bases from V and 2 bases from J; bases unmatched to any gene: 8. The CDR3 is made up of 17 amino acids. Germline CDR1 PRHDT, CDR2 FYEKMQ (reference sequence). CDR3 in amino acids: CASSLGSGTGYQETQYF. CDR3 bases: TGTGCCAGCAGCTTAGGCTCCGGGACAGGATATCAAGAGACCCAGTACTTC. The full variable domain, in which reference TRBV13 and TRBJ2-5 provide the parts outside the CDR3, is AAGVIQSPRHLIKEKRETATLKCYPIPRHDTVYWYQQGPGQDPQFLISFYEKMQSDKGSIPDRFSAQQFSDYHSELNMSSLELGDSALYFCASSLGSGTGYQETQYFGPGTRLLVL.

The sample holds a few counts of this clone. This chain joins TRBV18 and TRBJ2-3; TRBD2 agrees at 7 bases. The CDR3 is 16 residues long. Germline CDR1 and CDR2: KGHSH and LQKENI. V trimming: 6 bases; J trimming: 1 base; junction bases outside the gene matches: 10. The CDR3, as DNA: TGTGCCAGCTCTTCGTTCTTAGCGGGCGGCACAGATACGCAGTATTTT. The encoded protein is CASSSFLAGGTDTQYF.

This chain uses TRBV7-9 with TRBJ2-7; D gene ambiguous. The CDR3 contains 14 residues. The V gene's germline CDR1 is SEHNR and CDR2 FQNEAQ (reference sequence). Between the trimmed V and J ends, which lost 1 base and 2 bases, there was a span of 9 bases. The CDR3: CASSLGGLPYEQYF. For the CDR3, the DNA is TGTGCCAGCAGCTTAGGAGGCCTACCCTACGAGCAGTACTTC.

The V gene is TRBV5-1, the J gene TRBJ1-4, with D unresolved. The CDR3 covers 15 residues. Trimming pared 0 bases from V and 7 bases from J, leaving 13 bases between. CDR1 is SGHRS, CDR2 YFSETQ, per germline. The CDR3 spells CASSLEAGGSEKLFF. CDR3 nucleotides: TGCGCCAGCAGCTTGGAGGCAGGCGGGAGTGAAAAACTGTTTTTT. Full variable domain (outside the CDR3, taken from reference TRBV5-1 and TRBJ1-4): KAGVTQTPRYLIKTRGQQVTLSCSPISGHRSVSWYQQTPGQGLQFLFEYFSETQRNKGNFPGRFSGRQFSNSRSEMNVSTLELGDSALYLCASSLEAGGSEKLFFGSGTQLSVL.

This chain uses TRBV28 with TRBJ2-3, with 10 positions matching TRBD2. The V gene end was trimmed by 5 bases and the J gene end by 4 bases; junction bases not matched to a gene: 6. Germline V CDR1 and CDR2: MDHEN, SYDVKM. There are 15 residues in the CDR3. CDR3 sequence (DNA): TGTGCCAGCAGTCCCCCAAGCGGGAGGGCAGATACGCAGTATTTT. It codes for CASSPPSGRADTQYF.

Here the CDR3 reads CASRIVQFF. The DNA for the CDR3 is TGTGCCAGCAGGATAGTTCAGTTCTTC. V gene TRBV6-4 combines with J gene TRBJ2-1; D remains unclear. V dropped 6 bases and J dropped 13 bases, with 7 bases sitting between them. Looked up from germline, CDR1 is MRHNA and CDR2 is SNTAGT. The CDR3 totals 9 residues.

The chain is built from TRBV4-3 and TRBJ1-6; no clear D. Trimming took 0 bases from V and 7 from J, leaving 10 bases between them. The germline CDR1 and CDR2 sequences are LGHNA and YSLEER. This CDR3 region has 15 residues. CDR3 region: CASSQDTRANSPLHF. The DNA of the CDR3 is TGCGCCAGCAGCCAAGATACCCGGGCAAATTCACCCCTCCACTTT.

The V call is TRBV10-3, the J call TRBJ2-7; D is perhaps TRBD1 (7 bases). V dropped 2 bases and J dropped 4 bases, with 15 bases sitting between them. The CDR3 is 15 residues long. Germline V gene lookup returns CDR1 ENHRY and CDR2 SYGVKD. Here the CDR3 DNA reads TGTGCCATCAGTGAGGGGCATCAGGGGGGTTACGAGCAGTACTTC. Encoded protein: CAISEGHQGGYEQYF.

The V call is TRBV7-6, the J call TRBJ1-2, with 10 positions matching TRBD1. CDR1 SGHVS and CDR2 FNYEAQ come from the germline V gene. CDR3 length: 15 residues. The ends lost 1 base at V and 3 bases at J; junction bases unmatched: 2. In nucleotides, the CDR3 is TGTGCCAGCAGCTTAGTGACAGGGGGCGACTATGGCTACACCTTC. Translating it yields CASSLVTGGDYGYTF.

The chain combines TRBV4-3 with TRBJ1-2; 7 bases agree with TRBD1. Germline V gene data show CDR1 as LGHNA and CDR2 as YSLEER. The CDR3 totals 12 residues. J gave up 9 bases and V 5 bases, and 6 bases lay outside the gene matches. The CDR3: CASSINRGSYTF. The CDR3 region has the DNA TGCGCCAGCAGCATAAACAGGGGAAGCTACACCTTC.

The chain couples TRBV7-2 to TRBJ2-3, with TRBD2 as a possible D gene (6 bases). The V end was cut by 0 bases, the J end by 3 bases, with 7 bases between. Germline CDR1 reads SGHTA; CDR2 reads FQGNSA. The CDR3 runs 14 residues. The CDR3 sequence: CASSLALATDTQYF. CDR3 DNA: TGTGCCAGCAGCTTAGCACTAGCAACAGATACGCAGTATTTT.